These T cell receptor beta chains were read from a single sample in a study of Ad26.COV2.S vaccination and SARS-CoV-2 variants. The data were produced by immunoSEQ multiplex PCR, yet TCRdb's version contains in-frame clones alone and is incomplete. This table holds some 410,000 clones, about 90% found once. The specimen was peripheral blood, collected in a trial of Ad26.COV2.S vaccine versus placebo. These receptors were obtained from a person between 18 and 65 years old who received the Ad26.COV2.S COVID-19 vaccine or a placebo. CDR3s include the opening cysteine and the closing phenylalanine or tryptophan. D genes are given only for firm matches. Some rows mark clone size as missing; the rest say once, few, many or name a class of expanded clone.

v_call,clone_size,j_call,d_call,cdr3_aa,cdr3_nt
TRBV2,.,TRBJ1-2,.,CASSEASYGGADGYTF,TGTGCCAGCAGTGAAGCTTCGTACGGGGGCGCCGATGGCTACACCTTC
TRBV5-4,once,TRBJ1-1,.,CASSLVYDTEAFF,TGTGCCAGCAGCTTGGTCTACGACACTGAAGCTTTCTTT
TRBV12-3/TRBV12-4,.,TRBJ1-5,.,CASRPEGDQPQHF,TGTGCCAGCAGACCCGAAGGGGATCAGCCCCAGCATTTT
TRBV5-1,.,TRBJ2-1,.,CASSLEGPNEQFF,TGCGCCAGCAGCTTGGAGGGCCCTAATGAGCAGTTCTTC
TRBV3-1/TRBV3-2,once,TRBJ2-1,.,CASSSIGEHHNEQFF,TGTGCCAGCAGCTCTATCGGGGAACATCACAATGAGCAGTTCTTC
TRBV5-4,once,TRBJ2-2,.,CASRRQKPNTGELFF,TGTGCCAGCAGACGGCAGAAACCTAACACCGGGGAGCTGTTTTTT
TRBV5-4,once,TRBJ1-2,.,CANQKGLNYGYTF,TGTGCCAACCAAAAGGGCTTAAACTATGGCTACACCTTC
TRBV7-2,.,TRBJ1-6,.,CASSLAPLGPLHF,TGTGCCAGCAGCTTAGCCCCTCTAGGGCCCCTCCACTTT
TRBV5-1,.,TRBJ1-3,.,CASSLPTGSGNTIYF,TGCGCCAGCAGCTTGCCCACCGGCTCTGGAAACACCATATATTTT
TRBV27,.,TRBJ2-7,TRBD1,CASSTSTGIDEQYF,TGTGCCAGCAGTACCTCGACAGGGATCGACGAGCAGTACTTC
TRBV28,.,TRBJ2-3,TRBD2,CASSLEGLAHSTDTQYF,TGTGCCAGCAGTTTGGAGGGACTAGCGCATAGTACAGATACGCAGTATTTT
TRBV5-1,.,TRBJ2-3,.,CASSGRNTDTQYF,TGCGCCAGCAGCGGGAGAAACACAGATACGCAGTATTTT
TRBV19,.,TRBJ1-1,.,CASIRTTRNTEAFF,TGTGCCAGTATAAGGACAACAAGGAACACTGAAGCTTTCTTT
TRBV27,.,TRBJ1-1,TRBD1,CASSALTGFVNTEAFF,TGTGCCAGCAGTGCCCTGACAGGGTTTGTGAACACTGAAGCTTTCTTT
TRBV21-1,.,TRBJ1-5,.,CASSKRSRPSNQPQHF,TGTGCCAGCAGCAAACGAAGTAGGCCGAGCAATCAGCCCCAGCATTTT
TRBV7-9,.,TRBJ2-5,.,CASSRGGAQETQYF,TGTGCCAGCAGCCGTGGCGGTGCGCAAGAGACCCAGTACTTC
TRBV5-5,.,TRBJ1-1,.,CASSFLSNTEAFF,TGTGCCAGCAGCTTCCTTTCGAACACTGAAGCTTTCTTT
TRBV4-3,once,TRBJ2-7,.,CASSQHRRGYEQYF,TGCGCCAGCAGCCAACACAGGCGGGGCTACGAGCAGTACTTC
TRBV9,.,TRBJ2-5,TRBD1,CASSNITGGIETQYF,TGTGCCAGCAGCAACATAACAGGGGGTATCGAGACCCAGTACTTC
TRBV14,few,TRBJ1-6,.,CASSQDISNSPLHF,TGTGCCAGCAGCCAAGATATAAGTAATTCACCCCTCCACTTT
TRBV2,once,TRBJ2-7,TRBD2,CASSAGLAGGRKIF,TGTGCCAGCAGTGCGGGACTAGCGGGGGGGCGAAAAATCTTC
TRBV27,.,TRBJ2-4,.,CASSLDPMGLGIQYF,TGTGCCAGCAGTTTAGACCCTATGGGGTTGGGCATTCAGTACTTC
TRBV6-2/TRBV6-3,.,TRBJ2-7,.,CASSYSGINYEQYF,TGTGCCAGCAGTTATTCCGGAATAAACTACGAGCAGTACTTC
TRBV6-5,.,TRBJ2-7,.,CASSSRASAYEQYF,TGTGCCAGCAGCTCCAGGGCCTCAGCCTACGAGCAGTACTTC
TRBV19,few,TRBJ1-5,.,CASSINGNQPQHF,TGTGCCAGTAGTATAAACGGGAATCAGCCCCAGCATTTT
TRBV27,.,TRBJ1-1,.,CASRDNGLSTEAFF,TGTGCCAGCAGAGACAATGGGTTGAGTACTGAAGCTTTCTTT
TRBV6-2/TRBV6-3,.,TRBJ1-1,.,CASSPRDTEAFF,TGTGCCAGCAGTCCCCGGGACACTGAAGCTTTCTTT
TRBV3-1/TRBV3-2,.,TRBJ1-6,.,CASSHQKGWGQGHSPLHF,TGTGCCAGCAGCCATCAAAAAGGCTGGGGGCAGGGACATTCACCCCTCCACTTT
TRBV4-3,.,TRBJ1-2,.,CASSPLGLSDYGYTF,TGCGCCAGCAGCCCCCTGGGGTTGTCGGACTATGGCTACACCTTC
TRBV4-1,.,TRBJ2-3,TRBD2,CASSQLTSGGSTDTQYF,TGCGCCAGCAGCCAGTTGACTAGCGGGGGGAGCACAGATACGCAGTATTTT
TRBV5-5,.,TRBJ1-4,.,CASSLLGIEKLFF,TGTGCCAGCAGCTTGCTAGGGATTGAAAAACTGTTTTTT
TRBV7-2,.,TRBJ2-7,.,CASSLPPPKSYEQYF,TGTGCCAGCAGCTTACCACCCCCGAAGTCCTACGAGCAGTACTTC
TRBV3-1/TRBV3-2,few,TRBJ2-2,.,CASSRKMTVGFSGELFF,TGTGCCAGCAGCCGAAAGATGACAGTCGGATTTAGCGGGGAGCTGTTTTTT
TRBV5-1,once,TRBJ1-1,.,CASSLTEMNTEAFF,TGCGCCAGCAGCTTGACAGAGATGAACACTGAAGCTTTCTTT
TRBV30,.,TRBJ2-5,TRBD2,CAWSVRGGGGSRETQYF,TGTGCCTGGAGTGTACGAGGTGGCGGGGGGTCCAGAGAGACCCAGTACTTC
TRBV18,once,TRBJ1-1,TRBD1,CASSPGQGHTEAFF,TGTGCCAGCTCGCCGGGACAGGGCCATACTGAAGCTTTCTTT
TRBV3-1/TRBV3-2,.,TRBJ2-5,.,CASRLAGQETQYF,TGTGCCAGCAGACTGGCGGGGCAAGAGACCCAGTACTTC
TRBV19,.,TRBJ1-5,.,CASSIRAVVRSNQPQHF,TGTGCCAGTAGTATCCGGGCCGTTGTTCGGAGCAATCAGCCCCAGCATTTT
TRBV29-1,.,TRBJ2-3,.,CSVENFREGGTDTQYF,TGCAGCGTTGAGAATTTTAGGGAAGGCGGCACAGATACGCAGTATTTT
TRBV5-1,.,TRBJ2-7,.,CASSFSGDAYEQYF,TGCGCCAGCAGTTTCAGTGGGGATGCCTACGAGCAGTACTTC
TRBV11-2,.,TRBJ2-3,.,CASSLPETIVGTDTQYF,TGTGCCAGCAGCTTACCCGAGACTATCGTGGGCACAGATACGCAGTATTTT
TRBV9,.,TRBJ2-3,.,CASSVRGGGPTDTQYF,TGTGCCAGCAGCGTACGTGGGGGGGGCCCCACAGATACGCAGTATTTT
TRBV2,.,TRBJ1-1,.,CASNGRLRNTEAFF,TGTGCCAGCAATGGCAGACTGAGGAACACTGAAGCTTTCTTT
TRBV30,.,TRBJ1-6,TRBD1,CAWGDRGNSPLHF,TGTGCCTGGGGGGACAGGGGGAATTCACCCCTCCACTTT
TRBV30,.,TRBJ2-5,.,CAWSIYGIQETQYF,TGTGCCTGGAGTATCTATGGTATCCAAGAGACCCAGTACTTC
TRBV30,.,TRBJ2-1,.,CASKERGISNEQFF,TGTGCCTCGAAGGAACGGGGTATCTCCAATGAGCAGTTCTTC
TRBV3-1/TRBV3-2,.,TRBJ1-5,.,CASSRSNQPQHF,TGTGCCAGCTCACGGAGCAATCAGCCCCAGCATTTT
TRBV10-3,.,TRBJ2-7,.,CAISESSGTTYEQYF,TGTGCCATCAGTGAGTCTTCAGGGACCACCTACGAGCAGTACTTC
TRBV19,.,TRBJ1-4,.,CASSNRGTNEKLFF,TGTGCCAGTAGTAACCGGGGAACTAATGAAAAACTGTTTTTT
TRBV2,.,TRBJ1-2,TRBD1,CASSEALGDRGPRIYGYTF,TGTGCCAGCAGTGAAGCGCTTGGGGACAGGGGGCCAAGGATCTATGGCTACACCTTC
TRBV7-2,.,TRBJ1-1,.,CASSSWGTKNTEAFF,TGTGCCAGCAGCTCCTGGGGGACAAAGAACACTGAAGCTTTCTTT
TRBV7-2,.,TRBJ1-2,.,CASSLFPGHYYGYTF,TGTGCCAGCAGCTTATTTCCGGGACATTACTATGGCTACACCTTC
TRBV9,.,TRBJ1-1,.,CASSVEGGPNTEAFF,TGTGCCAGCAGCGTAGAGGGGGGACCGAACACTGAAGCTTTCTTT
TRBV12-3/TRBV12-4,.,TRBJ2-1,.,CATSRANEQFF,TGTGCCACGTCCCGGGCAAATGAGCAGTTCTTC
TRBV7-9,.,TRBJ2-7,TRBD1,CASSPPDRVYEQYF,TGTGCCAGCAGCCCGCCCGACAGGGTCTACGAGCAGTACTTC
TRBV28,.,TRBJ2-2,.,CASSGRAPFF,TGTGCCAGCAGCGGACGGGCCCCGTTTTTT